This TCR beta chain was profiled in a study of CD8 T cells in Susac syndrome. Worth noting for this clonotype: Mismatch with germline at one junction end may stem from a read error.

RNA in amounts of roughly 0.5 to 1 ug was reverse transcribed with random hexamers. TCRdb reanalysed the immunoSEQ multiplex PCR reads using MiXCR and keeps one entry per CDR3 protein. This sample has 160,000 or so distinct CDR3 sequences, with 93% found just once. CDR1 SQVTM and CDR2 ANQGSEA come from the germline V gene. The length of the CDR3 is 10 residues. The receptor was derived from a human donor in good health. The rearrangement joins TRBV29-1 to TRBJ1-2; D possibly corresponds to TRBD1 (5 bases). Sequencing was performed on CD4+ T cells from PBMCs. This CDR3 reads CSVGGESPLF. The CDR3 DNA is TGCAGCGTTGGGGGGGAATCCCCCCTCTTC.